This T cell receptor (beta chain) was sequenced for a study of patients and donors after allogeneic stem cell transplantation. The length of the CDR3 is 13 residues. V was cut by 4 bases and J by 5 bases, with 9 bases left in between. TCRdb redid the calling of the RT-PCR reads with MiXCR, one entry per CDR3 protein. The sample includes approximately 170,000 distinct CDR3 sequences, approximately 24% seen only once; the top ten take roughly a quarter. The TCR originated in a human donor who was either an allogeneic HSCT recipient or a stem cell or donor lymphocyte infusion donor (not recorded which). It is not recorded whose cells these are; they may come from a transplant donor. The V gene is TRBV12-3 or TRBV12-4, the J gene TRBJ2-1, with D possibly called TRBD1 or TRBD2 (5 bases each). Source material: blood, either unsorted or a sorted T cell fraction (not recorded which). CDR3 coding DNA: TGTGCCAGCAGTTGGCCGGGGCACAATGAGCAGTTCTTC. Protein: CASSWPGHNEQFF.